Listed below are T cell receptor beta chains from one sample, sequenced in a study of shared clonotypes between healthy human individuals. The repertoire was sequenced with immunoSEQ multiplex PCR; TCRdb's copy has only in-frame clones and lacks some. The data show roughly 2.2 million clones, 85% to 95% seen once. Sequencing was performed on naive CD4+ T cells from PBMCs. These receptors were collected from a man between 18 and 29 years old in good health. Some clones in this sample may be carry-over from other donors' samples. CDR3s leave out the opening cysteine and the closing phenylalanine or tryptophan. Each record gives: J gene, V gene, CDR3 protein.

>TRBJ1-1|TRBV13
ASSLRPLTAEAF
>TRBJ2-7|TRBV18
ASSPPGSGTPSYEQY
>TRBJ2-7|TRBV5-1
ASSSGDSYEQY
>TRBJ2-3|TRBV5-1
ASSPGTQVTDTQY
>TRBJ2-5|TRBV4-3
ASSQGQKYQETQY
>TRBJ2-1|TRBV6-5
ASCPLATEEQF
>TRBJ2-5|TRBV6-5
ASKQRAETQY
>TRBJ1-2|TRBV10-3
AISAFSGTNYGYT
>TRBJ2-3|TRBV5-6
ASSADRLDTQY
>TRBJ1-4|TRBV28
ASSFPGGSSEKLF
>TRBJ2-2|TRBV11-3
ASSSKTHTGELF
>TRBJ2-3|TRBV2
ASGLGLTTDTQY
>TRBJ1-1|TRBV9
ASSAHANTEAF
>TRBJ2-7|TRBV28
ASSSGTGTYEQY
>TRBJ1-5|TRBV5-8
ASSKRTSLQHQPQH
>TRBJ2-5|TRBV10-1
ASSERFQQETQY
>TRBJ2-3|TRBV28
ASSFGGASTDTQY
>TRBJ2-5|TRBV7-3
ASSLTGTSPGETQY
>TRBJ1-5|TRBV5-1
ASSEGTSNQPQH
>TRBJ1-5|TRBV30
AWSVRGNQPQH
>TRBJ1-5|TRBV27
ASSFSARYSNQPQH
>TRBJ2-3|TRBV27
ASSFVPRTNTQY